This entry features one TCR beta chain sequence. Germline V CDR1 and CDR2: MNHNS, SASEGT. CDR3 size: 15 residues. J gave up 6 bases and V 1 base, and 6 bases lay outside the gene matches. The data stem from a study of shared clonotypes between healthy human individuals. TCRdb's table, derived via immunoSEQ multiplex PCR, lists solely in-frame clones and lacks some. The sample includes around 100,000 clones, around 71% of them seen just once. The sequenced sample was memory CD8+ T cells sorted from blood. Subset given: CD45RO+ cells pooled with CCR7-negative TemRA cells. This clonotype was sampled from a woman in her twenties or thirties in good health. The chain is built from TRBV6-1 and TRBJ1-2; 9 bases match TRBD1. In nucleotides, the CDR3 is TGTGCCAGCAGTGAAGGGGGACAGGGTGGGGATGGCTACACCTTC. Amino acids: CASSEGGQGGDGYTF.